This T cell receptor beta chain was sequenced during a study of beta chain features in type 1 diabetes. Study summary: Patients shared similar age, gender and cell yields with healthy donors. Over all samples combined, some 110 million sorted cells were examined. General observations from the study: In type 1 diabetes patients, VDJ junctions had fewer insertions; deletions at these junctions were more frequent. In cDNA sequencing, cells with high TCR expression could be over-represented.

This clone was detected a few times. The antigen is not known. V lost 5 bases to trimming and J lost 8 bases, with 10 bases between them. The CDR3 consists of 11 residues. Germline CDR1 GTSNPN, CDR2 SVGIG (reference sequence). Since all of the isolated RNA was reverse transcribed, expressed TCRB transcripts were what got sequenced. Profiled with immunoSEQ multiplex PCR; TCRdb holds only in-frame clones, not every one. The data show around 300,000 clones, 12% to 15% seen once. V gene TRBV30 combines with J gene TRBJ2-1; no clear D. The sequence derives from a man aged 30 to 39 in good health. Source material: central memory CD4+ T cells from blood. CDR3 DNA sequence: TGTGCCTGGGCCCGCACTTATGAGCAGTTCTTC. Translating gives CAWARTYEQFF.